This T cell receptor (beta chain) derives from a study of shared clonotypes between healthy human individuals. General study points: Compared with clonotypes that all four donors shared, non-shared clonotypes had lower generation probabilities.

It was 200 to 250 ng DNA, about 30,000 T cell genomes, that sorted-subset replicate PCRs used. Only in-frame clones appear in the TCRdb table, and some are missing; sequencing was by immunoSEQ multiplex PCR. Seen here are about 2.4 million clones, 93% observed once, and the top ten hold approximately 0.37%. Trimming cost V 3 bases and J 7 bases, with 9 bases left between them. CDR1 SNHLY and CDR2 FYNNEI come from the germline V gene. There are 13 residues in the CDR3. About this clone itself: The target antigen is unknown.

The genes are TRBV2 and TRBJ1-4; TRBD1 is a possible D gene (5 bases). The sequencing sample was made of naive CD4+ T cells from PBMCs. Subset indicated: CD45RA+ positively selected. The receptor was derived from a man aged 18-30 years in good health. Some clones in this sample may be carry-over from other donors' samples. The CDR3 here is CASSDRVSEKLFF. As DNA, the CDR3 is TGTGCCAGCAGTGACAGGGTTAGTGAAAAACTGTTTTTT.